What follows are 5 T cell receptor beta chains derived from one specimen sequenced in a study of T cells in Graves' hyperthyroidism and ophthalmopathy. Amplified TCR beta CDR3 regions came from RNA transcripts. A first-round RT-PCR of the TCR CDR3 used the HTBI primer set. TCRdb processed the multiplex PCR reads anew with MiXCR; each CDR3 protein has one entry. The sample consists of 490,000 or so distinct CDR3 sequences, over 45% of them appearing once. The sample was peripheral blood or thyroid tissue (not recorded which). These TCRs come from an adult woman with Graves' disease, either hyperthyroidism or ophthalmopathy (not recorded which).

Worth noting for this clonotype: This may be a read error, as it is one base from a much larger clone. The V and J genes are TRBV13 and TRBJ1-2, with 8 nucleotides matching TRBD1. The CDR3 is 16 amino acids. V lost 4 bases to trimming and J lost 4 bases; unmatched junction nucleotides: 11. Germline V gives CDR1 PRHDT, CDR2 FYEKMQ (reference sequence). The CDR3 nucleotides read TGTGCCAGCAGCTGGACAGGGCCGGGGTTTGGCTATGGCTACACCTTC. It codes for CASSWTGPGFGYGYTF.

For the CDR3, the DNA is TGTGCCAGCAGCCAAGATAGGGATTCCACCTTC. Its protein is CASSQDRDSTF. The chain combines TRBV14 with TRBJ1-2; D remains unclear. This CDR3 spans 11 amino acids. V was cut by 0 bases and J by 13 bases, with 9 bases left in between. Per germline, CDR1 SGHDN and CDR2 FVKESK.

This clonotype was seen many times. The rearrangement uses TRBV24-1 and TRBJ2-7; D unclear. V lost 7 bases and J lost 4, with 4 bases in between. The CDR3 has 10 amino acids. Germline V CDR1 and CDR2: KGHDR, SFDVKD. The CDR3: CATRTYEQYF. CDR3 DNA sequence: TGTGCCACCAGGACATACGAGCAGTACTTC.

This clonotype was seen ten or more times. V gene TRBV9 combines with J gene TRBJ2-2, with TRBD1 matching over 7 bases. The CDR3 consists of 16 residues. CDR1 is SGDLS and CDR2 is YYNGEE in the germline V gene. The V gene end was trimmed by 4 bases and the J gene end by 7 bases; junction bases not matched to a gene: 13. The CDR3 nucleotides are TGTGCCAGCAGCCCCAGGTTTAGGGGGCTTGGCGGGGAGCTGTTTTTT. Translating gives CASSPRFRGLGGELFF. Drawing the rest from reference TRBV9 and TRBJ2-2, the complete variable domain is DSGVTQTPKHLITATGQRVTLRCSPRSGDLSVYWYQQSLDQGLQFLIQYYNGEERAKGNILERFSAQQFPDLHSELNLSSLELGDSALYFCASSPRFRGLGGELFFGEGSRLTVL.

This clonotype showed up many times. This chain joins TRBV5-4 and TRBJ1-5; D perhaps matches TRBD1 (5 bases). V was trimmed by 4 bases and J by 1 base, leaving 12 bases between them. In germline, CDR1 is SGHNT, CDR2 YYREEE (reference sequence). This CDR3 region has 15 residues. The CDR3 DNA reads TGTGCCAGCAGCCAGGACGGGACCAGCAATCAGCCCCAGCATTTT. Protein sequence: CASSQDGTSNQPQHF. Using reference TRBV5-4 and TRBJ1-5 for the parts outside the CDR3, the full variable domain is ETGVTQSPTHLIKTRGQQVTLRCSSQSGHNTVSWYQQALGQGPQFIFQYYREEENGRGNFPPRFSGLQFPNYSSELNVNALELDDSALYLCASSQDGTSNQPQHFGDGTRLSIL.